The 18 T cell receptor beta chains given below trace back to one sample, sequenced in a study of CD8 T cells in ankylosing spondylitis. Study results and limitations: Characteristic, it appeared, of ankylosing spondylitis blood was a TCR beta motif of eight highly homologous variants.

Their target antigens are unknown. From the 5' RACE reads, TCRdb called clonotypes with MiXCR, one entry per CDR3 protein. In the table there are 250,000 to 350,000 distinct CDR3 sequences, 6.5% to 10% of which are singletons. Material: blood, either unsorted or a sorted T cell fraction (not recorded which). The receptor source for this set is a male donor with ankylosing spondylitis.

This chain uses TRBV18 with TRBJ2-5; D is unresolved. CDR1 KGHSH and CDR2 LQKENI come from the germline V gene. V was pared by 4 bases and J by 1 base, with 4 bases between. The length of the CDR3 is 12 residues. The CDR3 DNA reads TGTGCCAGCTCACGCCTCCAAGAGACCCAGTACTTC. Amino acid sequence: CASSRLQETQYF.

This clonotype has only a few counts. The V gene is TRBV29-1, the J gene TRBJ2-7, with D possibly TRBD1 on 5 matching bases. Germline V CDR1 and CDR2: SQVTM, ANQGSEA. This CDR3 has 14 amino acids. V was cut by 0 bases and J by 2 bases, with 11 bases left in between. The CDR3 loop is CSVEEGKGPYEQYF. For the CDR3, the DNA is TGCAGCGTTGAAGAAGGGAAGGGGCCCTACGAGCAGTACTTC.

The chain couples TRBV25-1 to TRBJ1-2, with 7 bases that match TRBD1. The CDR3 spans 16 residues. Trimming took 4 bases from V and 8 from J; bases not matched to a gene: 16. Germline V lookup: CDR1 MGHDK, CDR2 SYGVNS. The DNA of the CDR3 is TGTGCCAGCAGTGTCCCCCCAGGACAGGACCCCTCCGGCTACACCTTC. Its translation: CASSVPPGQDPSGYTF.

This clonotype has only a few counts. The rearrangement joins TRBV18 to TRBJ2-7, with 7 bases identical to TRBD2. Germline V CDR1 and CDR2: KGHSH, LQKENI. The CDR3 runs to 13 residues. V trimming: 3 bases; J trimming: 6 bases; junction bases outside the gene matches: 5. CDR3 in DNA: TGTGCCAGCTCACCGGGAGGGCCAGGCGAGCAGTACTTC. Encoded protein: CASSPGGPGEQYF.

This clonotype was detected a few times. The chain uses TRBV7-8 and TRBJ2-3; D might be TRBD2 (6 bases). V was clipped by 4 bases and J by 2 bases, with 13 bases between them. The V gene's germline CDR1 is SGHVS and CDR2 FQNEAQ. The CDR3 has 15 amino acids. Here the CDR3 reads CASSSRAGFTDTQYF. CDR3 nucleotides: TGTGCCAGCAGCTCCCGGGCGGGATTCACAGATACGCAGTATTTT.

The rearrangement links TRBV9 to TRBJ1-5, with 9 bases matching TRBD1. V was clipped by 4 bases and J by 5 bases; unmatched bases: 7. The germline V gene encodes CDR1 SGDLS and CDR2 YYNGEE. The CDR3 is made up of 15 amino acids. CDR3 bases: TGTGCCAGCAGCCTACAGGGGGCTGATGATCAGCCCCAGCATTTT. Its protein is CASSLQGADDQPQHF. Full variable domain (outside the CDR3, taken from reference TRBV9 and TRBJ1-5): DSGVTQTPKHLITATGQRVTLRCSPRSGDLSVYWYQQSLDQGLQFLIQYYNGEERAKGNILERFSAQQFPDLHSELNLSSLELGDSALYFCASSLQGADDQPQHFGDGTRLSIL.

This clonotype showed up just a few times. This chain's CDR3 is CASSSKYEQYF. CDR3 nucleotides: TGTGCCAGCAGCAGCAAATACGAGCAGTACTTC. The V and J genes are TRBV21-1 and TRBJ2-7. TRBV21-1 corresponds to a pseudogene. The CDR3 extends over 11 amino acids.

The CDR3 DNA sequence: TGTGCCAGCAGTCCAGCGGGAGGTTCCGGGGAGCTGTTTTTT. Translating it yields CASSPAGGSGELFF. The chain is built from TRBV9 and TRBJ2-2, with 9 bases fitting TRBD2. Trimming cost V 5 bases and J 6 bases; bases outside gene matches: 5. The CDR3 covers 14 residues. CDR1 is SGDLS, CDR2 YYNGEE, per germline. Full variable domain (missing parts from reference TRBV9 and TRBJ2-2): DSGVTQTPKHLITATGQRVTLRCSPRSGDLSVYWYQQSLDQGLQFLIQYYNGEERAKGNILERFSAQQFPDLHSELNLSSLELGDSALYFCASSPAGGSGELFFGEGSRLTVL.

This clonotype was detected only a few times. In nucleotides, the CDR3 is TGTGCCAGCAGCACCCTGGGGGGACTAGCGGGAGTCGGGACCTACAATGAGCAGTTCTTC. This sequence encodes CASSTLGGLAGVGTYNEQFF. The rearrangement uses TRBV11-2 and TRBJ2-1, with 14 bases matching TRBD2. Germline trimming cut 5 bases from V and 2 bases from J; bases unmatched to any gene: 14. The germline CDR1 and CDR2 sequences are SGHAT and FQNNGV. The CDR3 has 20 amino acids.

This clonotype was seen only a few times. This rearrangement joins TRBV9 to TRBJ1-5; 7 nucleotides agree with TRBD1. The CDR3 covers 15 residues. V was pared by 4 bases and J by 2 bases, with 6 bases of the junction left unmatched. Looked up from germline, CDR1 is SGDLS and CDR2 is YYNGEE. The CDR3 region has the DNA TGTGCCAGCAGCCGTTCAGGGGGAGGCAATCAGCCCCAGCATTTT. Its protein is CASSRSGGGNQPQHF.

This clonotype came up many times. The chain carries TRBV12-3 or TRBV12-4 and TRBJ1-4; unclear D gene. The CDR3 extends over 15 amino acids. The V gene lost 5 bases and the J gene lost 5 bases, with 15 bases spanning the gap. The CDR3 DNA reads TGTGCCAGCAGTACTACCGGGAGTCTAAATGAAAAACTGTTTTTT. Amino acid sequence: CASSTTGSLNEKLFF.

This clonotype was counted between two and nine times. This chain joins TRBV5-1 and TRBJ2-5, with unresolved D. CDR1 and CDR2 (germline): SGHRS, YFSETQ. Trimming stripped 2 bases from V and 5 bases from J, with 10 bases between. The CDR3 spans 13 residues. Here the CDR3 reads CASSFAPEETQYF. DNA for the CDR3: TGCGCCAGCAGCTTCGCACCCGAGGAGACCCAGTACTTC.

The genes are TRBV7-8 and TRBJ2-2; D call uncertain. The CDR3 consists of 17 residues. Trimming took 0 bases from V and 0 from J, leaving 11 bases between them. Germline lookup yields CDR1 SGHVS and CDR2 FQNEAQ. CDR3 residues: CASSLALGGTNTGELFF. The CDR3 bases are TGTGCCAGCAGCTTAGCCCTAGGTGGCACGAACACCGGGGAGCTGTTTTTT.

This clonotype was seen a few times. DNA of the CDR3: TGTGCCAGCAGGCCGCTGGGTGGCTGGAGGAACACCGGGGAGCTGTTTTTT. The encoded protein is CASRPLGGWRNTGELFF. The chain links TRBV12-3 or TRBV12-4 to TRBJ2-2; D not resolved. V was clipped by 6 bases and J by 1 base, with 18 bases between them. This CDR3 is 17 amino acids long.

This clonotype was counted at least ten times. The V call is TRBV9, the J call TRBJ2-7; unclear D gene. Germline-derived CDR1 and CDR2 are SGDLS and YYNGEE. V dropped 2 bases and J dropped 4 bases, with 13 bases sitting between them. The CDR3 consists of 14 residues. The CDR3 sequence is CASSVGSHPYEQYF. CDR3 nucleotides: TGTGCCAGCAGCGTGGGATCCCACCCTTACGAGCAGTACTTC.

This sequence joins TRBV12-3 or TRBV12-4 and TRBJ2-5; the D call may be TRBD1 or TRBD2 (6 bases each). With 5 bases removed from V and 1 base from J, the gap between germline ends came to 14 bases. There are 15 residues in the CDR3. The CDR3 sequence is CASSPQWGAQETQYF. The CDR3 DNA sequence: TGTGCCAGCAGTCCACAGTGGGGGGCCCAAGAGACCCAGTACTTC.

In the case of this clonotype: Compared with germline, one end of the junction differs, possibly owing to a read error. The chain links TRBV6-1 to TRBJ2-1, with a possible D match to TRBD2 (5 bases). CDR1 is MNHNS and CDR2 is SASEGT in the germline V gene. The CDR3 is 16 amino acids. For the CDR3, the DNA is TGTGCCAGCAGTGAATTTAGCGAGAGCTCCTATAATGAGCAGTTCTTC. Protein sequence: CASSEFSESSYNEQFF.

This clonotype has more than one count but fewer than ten. V is TRBV7-2 and J is TRBJ1-5, with D hard to call. The CDR3 loop spans 12 amino acids. Trimming removed 1 base from V and 11 bases from J, with 9 bases in between. The germline CDR1 and CDR2 sequences are SGHTA and FQGNSA. The CDR3 is CASSLVGRAQHF. The CDR3 DNA sequence: TGTGCCAGCAGCTTAGTAGGGCGAGCCCAGCATTTT.